The next 26 T cell receptor beta chains were all read from a single sample in a study of T cells in Graves' hyperthyroidism and ophthalmopathy. Researchers took RNA transcripts and amplified the TCR beta CDR3 regions from them. HTBI primers were used for first-round RT-PCR of the TCR CDR3. TCRdb reanalysed the multiplex PCR reads using MiXCR and keeps one entry per CDR3 protein. Of 250,000 to 350,000 distinct CDR3 sequences detected, over 15% appear once; the ten largest clones hold over 45%. Specimen: blood. These receptors were obtained from a woman aged 60-75 years with Graves' ophthalmopathy.

The rearrangement uses TRBV5-1 and TRBJ1-3; D remains unclear. Looked up from germline, CDR1 is SGHRS and CDR2 is YFSETQ. The CDR3 loop spans 14 amino acids. Trimming pared 0 bases from V and 2 bases from J, leaving 6 bases between. The CDR3 DNA follows: TGCGCCAGCAGCTTGGGCCCAACTGGAAACACCATATATTTT. As protein: CASSLGPTGNTIYF. Together with reference TRBV5-1 and TRBJ1-3, the CDR3 gives the full variable domain: KAGVTQTPRYLIKTRGQQVTLSCSPISGHRSVSWYQQTPGQGLQFLFEYFSETQRNKGNFPGRFSGRQFSNSRSEMNVSTLELGDSALYLCASSLGPTGNTIYFGEGSWLTVV.

This clonotype was detected many times. The V and J genes are TRBV29-1 and TRBJ2-1; 14 nucleotides line up with TRBD2. The CDR3 totals 14 residues. Germline CDR1 SQVTM, CDR2 ANQGSEA. Germline trimming cut 6 bases from V and 9 bases from J; bases unmatched to any gene: 7. CDR3 sequence: CSVPGLAGGGEQFF. The DNA for the CDR3 is TGCAGCGTACCCGGACTAGCGGGAGGAGGTGAGCAGTTCTTC.

The table lists this clonotype with a few counts. One junction end disagrees with the germline gene, perhaps due to a read error. This chain connects TRBV3-1 to TRBJ1-2, with unresolved D. CDR1 and CDR2 from the germline V gene are LGHDT and YNNKEL (reference sequence). CDR3 length: 12 residues. The CDR3 region has the DNA TGTGCCAGCGGCCAAGTCACGTGGGGCTACACCTTC. It encodes CASGQVTWGYTF. The entire variable domain, with the rest obtained from reference TRBV3-1 and TRBJ1-2, is as follows: DTAVSQTPKYLVTQMGNDKSIKCEQNLGHDTMYWYKQDSKKFLKIMFSYNNKELIINETVPNRFSPKSPDKAHLNLHINSLELGDSAVYFCASGQVTWGYTFGSGTRLTVV.

This clonotype was seen many times. The genes are TRBV28 and TRBJ1-2; D is unclear. The CDR3 runs 11 residues. Trimming shortened V by 10 bases and J by 8 bases, and 14 bases separated the two germline ends. Germline CDR1 is MDHEN and CDR2 is SYDVKM. CDR3 bases: TGTGCCATCGAAGGCTGGAACGGCTACACCTTC. Translation gives CAIEGWNGYTF.

In its sample, this clonotype was seen many times. This chain links TRBV6-1 with TRBJ2-7, with 10 bases matching TRBD2. CDR3 size: 15 residues. The V segment lost 5 bases and the J segment 1 base; nucleotides outside the gene matches: 5. The germline CDR1 and CDR2 sequences are MNHNS and SASEGT. The CDR3 protein is CASSLKRGGSYEQYF. Written as DNA, the CDR3 is TGTGCCAGCAGTCTCAAGCGGGGGGGATCCTACGAGCAGTACTTC.

This rearrangement joins TRBV27 to TRBJ1-4, with TRBD1 as a possible D gene (6 bases). Trimming pared 6 bases from V and 3 bases from J, leaving 14 bases between. The CDR3 consists of 15 residues. Germline V gene sequence: CDR1 MNHEY, CDR2 SMNVEV (reference sequence). CDR3 bases: TGTGCCAGCAGAAGAATCGGACAGTCTAATGAAAAACTGTTTTTT. Residues: CASRRIGQSNEKLFF.

V gene TRBV24-1 combines with J gene TRBJ2-2; TRBD1 or TRBD2 may be the D gene (5 bases each). Germline CDR1 and CDR2: KGHDR and SFDVKD. The CDR3 runs 16 residues. With 4 bases removed from V and 4 bases from J, the gap between germline ends came to 15 bases. The CDR3 DNA follows: TGTGCCACCAGTGACCCGGGAAGGGACGGCACCGGGGAGCTGTTTTTT. Residues: CATSDPGRDGTGELFF.

The gene calls are TRBV5-6 and TRBJ2-1; 8 nucleotides match TRBD2. Germline CDR1 reads SGHDT; CDR2 reads YYEEEE. The CDR3 runs to 14 residues. Unmatched junction bases numbered 9, after V lost 4 bases and J lost 9 bases. The chain's CDR3 is CASSVGGGPGEQFF. DNA for the CDR3: TGTGCCAGCAGCGTCGGGGGGGGGCCGGGTGAGCAGTTCTTC.

The sample holds many counts of this clonotype. The V and J genes are TRBV10-3 and TRBJ2-4; D is ambiguous. The ends were cut back, 3 bases at V and 0 bases at J, with 9 bases in the middle. Germline assignment: CDR1 ENHRY and CDR2 SYGVKD. The CDR3 has 15 amino acids. The CDR3 region is CAISDGPLAKNIQYF. For the CDR3, the DNA is TGTGCCATCAGTGACGGACCCTTAGCCAAAAACATTCAGTACTTC.

This clonotype came up many times. The chain combines TRBV7-9 with TRBJ1-2; no firm D call. The length of the CDR3 is 12 residues. The germline CDR1 and CDR2 sequences are SEHNR and FQNEAQ (reference sequence). Trimming left V 1 base short and J 4 bases short, with 4 bases between. CDR3 in DNA: TGTGCCAGCAGCTTAGAAGCCTATGGCTACACCTTC. Amino acid sequence: CASSLEAYGYTF.

The chain recombines TRBV7-2 with TRBJ2-7, with TRBD2 as a possible D gene (5 bases). The CDR3 length is 14 residues. Trimming took off 4 bases at V and 2 bases at J, with 12 bases between the two ends. CDR1 is SGHTA, CDR2 FQGNSA, per germline. CDR3 residues: CASSSDFATYEQYF. The CDR3 coding sequence is TGTGCCAGCAGCTCGGACTTTGCAACCTACGAGCAGTACTTC.

This clonotype was counted at least ten times. This rearrangement joins TRBV20-1 to TRBJ1-1; D is undetermined. CDR1 and CDR2 from the germline V gene are DFQATT and SNEGSKA (reference sequence). The CDR3 totals 14 residues. The V end lost 3 bases, the J end lost 1 base, and 12 bases lay between the germline ends. As DNA, the CDR3 is TGCAGTGCTAGGTCCCCGAGCGGGAACACTGAAGCTTTCTTT. Amino acid sequence: CSARSPSGNTEAFF.

This clonotype was seen repeatedly, ten times or more. The V gene is TRBV7-9, the J gene TRBJ2-3; 14 bases align to TRBD2. V lost 4 bases, J lost 6 bases, and 0 bases stayed unmatched. The CDR3 runs 14 residues. From germline, CDR1 is SEHNR and CDR2 FQNEAQ (reference sequence). The CDR3 DNA reads as TGTGCCAGCAGCTGGACTAGCGGGGGGGATACGCAGTATTTT. Its protein is CASSWTSGGDTQYF.

This clonotype has a handful of counts. This chain joins TRBV12-3 or TRBV12-4 and TRBJ1-3, with no clear D. The V gene lost 6 bases and the J gene lost 4 bases, with 13 bases spanning the gap. The CDR3 sequence is 14 residues long. The CDR3 DNA is TGTGCCAGCAGAATGAGGGTAGCAGGAAACACCATATATTTT. Residues: CASRMRVAGNTIYF.

The rearrangement joins TRBV7-9 to TRBJ2-5, with D possibly matching TRBD2 (5 bases). With 1 base removed from V and 3 bases from J, the gap between germline ends came to 33 bases. Per the germline V gene, CDR1 is SEHNR and CDR2 is FQNEAQ (reference sequence). The CDR3 loop spans 22 amino acids. This CDR3 reads CASSLGVRAAPKGTAREETQYF. For the CDR3, the DNA is TGTGCCAGCAGCTTAGGAGTGCGGGCGGCTCCAAAGGGAACCGCTCGGGAAGAGACCCAGTACTTC.

This clonotype was counted a few times. CDR3 nucleotide sequence: TGTGCCACCAGTCCCCCTCCGCGGACATGGTACGAGCAGTACTTC. It is translated as CATSPPPRTWYEQYF. The rearrangement links TRBV24-1 to TRBJ2-7; perhaps TRBD1 as D (5 bases). Per the germline V gene, CDR1 is KGHDR and CDR2 is SFDVKD. V lost 6 bases to trimming and J lost 4 bases, with 18 bases between them. The CDR3 totals 15 residues.

The V and J genes are TRBV29-1 and TRBJ2-5, with D possibly matching TRBD1 (5 bases). Germline assignment: CDR1 SQVTM and CDR2 ANQGSEA. Trimming left V 2 bases short and J 6 bases short, with 13 bases between. This CDR3 has 13 residues. CDR3 region: CSVEFNRLQTQYF. The CDR3 DNA reads TGCAGCGTTGAATTTAACAGGCTGCAGACCCAGTACTTC.

Of note for this clonotype: A much larger clonotype is one base distant, so this may be a read error. The chain links TRBV7-8 to TRBJ2-3; 8 nucleotides line up with TRBD2. The germline V gene has CDR1 SGHVS and CDR2 FQNEAQ. V gave up 3 bases and J gave up 4 bases; unmatched junction bases: 6. This CDR3 is built from 15 residues. CDR3 residues: CASSLTSVGADTQYF. Here the CDR3 DNA reads TGTGCCAGCAGCTTGACTAGCGTTGGCGCAGATACGCAGTATTTT.

This clonotype showed up many times. This sequence joins TRBV27 and TRBJ2-1, with TRBD2 identical over 15 bases. V shed 6 bases, J shed 2 bases, and the junction held 11 bases outside the gene matches. The CDR3 is made up of 19 amino acids. The germline V gene encodes CDR1 MNHEY and CDR2 SMNVEV (reference sequence). This CDR3 reads CASSISPGTSGRPYNEQFF. For the CDR3, the DNA is TGTGCCAGCAGCATTAGTCCCGGGACTAGCGGGAGGCCCTACAATGAGCAGTTCTTC.

CDR3 residues: CASSRTSGREYLDEQFF. In DNA, the CDR3 is TGTGCCAGCAGCCGGACTAGCGGGAGGGAATACCTCGATGAGCAGTTCTTC. This sequence joins TRBV7-8 and TRBJ2-1, with 15 bases fitting TRBD2. Germline V lookup: CDR1 SGHVS, CDR2 FQNEAQ. V trimming: 5 bases; J trimming: 8 bases; junction bases outside the gene matches: 10. The CDR3 length is 17 residues.

This clonotype has more than one count but fewer than ten. V and J are TRBV7-2 and TRBJ2-1; D is unclear. CDR3 size: 12 residues. Between the trimmed V and J ends, which lost 5 bases and 10 bases, there was a span of 12 bases. In germline, CDR1 is SGHTA, CDR2 FQGNSA. The chain's CDR3 is CASSTQRTEQFF. The CDR3 DNA follows: TGTGCCAGCAGCACACAACGGACCGAGCAGTTCTTC.

This clonotype has ten or more counts. The chain links TRBV18 to TRBJ2-5; D call uncertain. Trimming removed 0 bases at V and 4 bases at J, with 9 bases between. The CDR3 runs 14 residues. The germline V gene has CDR1 KGHSH and CDR2 LQKENI. CDR3 nucleotide sequence: TGTGCCAGCTCACCACCAGGTGGGCTAGAGACCCAGTACTTC. Residues: CASSPPGGLETQYF. The full variable domain, in which reference TRBV18 and TRBJ2-5 provide the parts outside the CDR3, is NAGVMQNPRHLVRRRGQEARLRCSPMKGHSHVYWYRQLPEEGLKFMVYLQKENIIDESGMPKERFSAEFPKEGPSILRIQQVVRGDSAAYFCASSPPGGLETQYFGPGTRLLVL.

The sample holds a few counts of this clonotype. V and J are TRBV9 and TRBJ1-2; D may be TRBD1 (5 bases). The CDR3 runs 18 residues. Trimming took 4 bases from V and 3 from J, leaving 25 bases between them. Germline values: CDR1 SGDLS, CDR2 YYNGEE. The CDR3 is CASSPRDGDSLWDYGYTF. The CDR3 nucleotides are TGTGCCAGCAGCCCAAGGGACGGTGATTCGTTATGGGACTATGGCTACACCTTC.

There are a few counts of this clonotype. The chain recombines TRBV9 with TRBJ1-1; 9 bases are shared with TRBD1. The trim removed 1 base at V and 5 bases at J, leaving 9 bases unmatched. CDR1 is SGDLS, CDR2 YYNGEE, per germline. The CDR3 runs 16 residues. CDR3 residues: CASSVFPGQGGTEAFF. DNA of the CDR3: TGTGCCAGCAGCGTATTTCCGGGACAGGGTGGTACTGAAGCTTTCTTT. Using reference TRBV9 and TRBJ1-1 for the parts outside the CDR3, the full variable domain is DSGVTQTPKHLITATGQRVTLRCSPRSGDLSVYWYQQSLDQGLQFLIQYYNGEERAKGNILERFSAQQFPDLHSELNLSSLELGDSALYFCASSVFPGQGGTEAFFGQGTRLTVV.

This clonotype has ten or more counts. This rearrangement joins TRBV9 to TRBJ1-2; 7 bases map to TRBD1. The V gene's germline CDR1 is SGDLS and CDR2 YYNGEE. Trimming cost V 0 bases and J 4 bases; bases outside gene matches: 3. The CDR3 totals 14 residues. Written as DNA, the CDR3 is TGTGCCAGCAGCGTAGGAACAGGGGCCTATGGCTACACCTTC. It specifies CASSVGTGAYGYTF. The full variable domain, rest sourced from reference TRBV9 and TRBJ1-2, is DSGVTQTPKHLITATGQRVTLRCSPRSGDLSVYWYQQSLDQGLQFLIQYYNGEERAKGNILERFSAQQFPDLHSELNLSSLELGDSALYFCASSVGTGAYGYTFGSGTRLTVV.

The gene calls are TRBV20-1 and TRBJ2-7; 8 bases match TRBD2. The CDR3 covers 15 residues. Unmatched junction bases numbered 10, after V lost 4 bases and J lost 2 bases. CDR1 is DFQATT and CDR2 is SNEGSKA in the germline V gene (reference sequence). The CDR3 sequence is CSANGRGGTAYEQYF. The CDR3 DNA follows: TGCAGTGCTAACGGACGGGGGGGAACAGCCTACGAGCAGTACTTC.